This TCR beta chain originates from a study of T cell clonotyping in hematopoietic cell transplantation. V was clipped by 7 bases and J by 6 bases; unmatched bases: 11. CDR1 LNHDA and CDR2 SQIVND come from the germline V gene (reference sequence). CDR3 length equals 14 residues. With respect to this clone: Its antigen remains unknown.

Points from the study as a whole: Graft donor and pretransplant recipient Inverse Simpson Index values predicted broader posttransplant TCR diversity. Recipient TCR diversity dropped after transplant; expanded clonotypes rose from day 30 to 180.

Method: immunoSEQ multiplex PCR; TCRdb's copy keeps in-frame clones and lacks some. The sample shows about 6,000 clones, roughly 80% of them seen only once. The sequence was obtained from a male patient between 65 and 85 years old who had an allogeneic stem cell transplant from an unrelated donor, so T cells may come from the graft donor. Some clones in this sample may be carry-over from other donors' samples. The chain couples TRBV19 to TRBJ1-1; TRBD1 aligns across 7 bases. The specimen comprised peripheral blood mononuclear cells, sampled 180 days after allogeneic stem cell transplant. For the CDR3, the DNA is TGTGCCAGTATTCCCGACAGGGATAGGCCTGAAGCTTTCTTT. It is translated as CASIPDRDRPEAFF.